This T cell receptor (beta chain) was sequenced in a study of T cell responses to AZD1222 COVID-19 vaccine. This clone occurred a few times. What it binds is unknown. J was trimmed by 4 bases and V by 4 bases; bases with no gene match: 12. CDR1 and CDR2 from the germline V gene are SGHNT and YYREEE (reference sequence). This CDR3 region has 16 residues. Sequencing used immunoSEQ multiplex PCR; TCRdb keeps in-frame clones, though not all of them. The data contain 100,000 to 120,000 clones, 87% of them seen just once; the ten biggest clones take up 3.2%. Study-level findings and limits: Possibly, clonal diversity was underestimated; donors were largely white British and included more females. Regions 160-218 and 743-854 dominated among vaccine-associated CD4 TCRs spanning spike. In the spike-specific TCR repertoire, nearly half reportedly target unmutated variant regions. Spike-specific TCR breadth and depth both grew after two AZD1222 doses.

The source was peripheral blood, collected on day 0 of AZD1222 vaccination. This TCR was sampled from an adult in good health. The rearrangement links TRBV5-4 to TRBJ1-2; 8 nucleotides agree with TRBD1. The CDR3 region is CASSKGQGEAGYGYTF. In DNA form, the CDR3 reads TGTGCCAGCAGCAAAGGACAGGGAGAGGCCGGCTATGGCTACACCTTC.